These T cell receptor beta chains were read from a single sample in a study of blood T cells in healthy people across ages. MiXCR, run by TCRdb on the 5' RACE reads, gives a single entry per CDR3 protein. The sample lists 1.5 million to 2 million distinct CDR3 sequences, roughly 49% occurring once. Specimen: blood. Receptors were obtained from a woman between 40 and 55 years old in good health. Each CDR3 is given with its conserved first and last residue. Fields, in order: V gene, clone size, J gene, D gene, CDR3 protein, CDR3 DNA. The D gene is left open where the match is weak. Where a row states a size, it is once, few, many or the class of an expanded clone; other rows omit it.

TRBV7-2	few	TRBJ1-2	NA	CASSSYRGSRGYTF	TGTGCCAGCAGCTCTTATCGAGGGAGTCGGGGCTACACCTTC
TRBV6-2/TRBV6-3	NA	TRBJ2-1	NA	CASRRDLPNNEQFF	TGTGCCAGCAGGAGGGACCTACCGAACAATGAGCAGTTCTTC
TRBV4-2	many	TRBJ1-2	NA	CASSEAAEGYTF	TGTGCCAGCAGCGAAGCGGCTGAGGGCTACACCTTC
TRBV29-1	NA	TRBJ1-2	NA	CSVDSPRNYGYTF	TGCAGCGTTGACTCTCCCAGAAACTATGGCTACACCTTC
TRBV6-2/TRBV6-3	NA	TRBJ2-7	NA	CASTKGSGRTSGEQYF	TGTGCCAGCACCAAGGGTTCAGGGAGGACCTCGGGCGAGCAGTACTTC
TRBV10-2	NA	TRBJ1-2	TRBD1	CASSEMGTGYGYTF	TGCGCCAGCAGTGAGATGGGGACAGGCTATGGCTACACCTTC
TRBV6-6	NA	TRBJ1-5	TRBD1	CASNPAQGNQPQHF	TGTGCCAGCAATCCGGCACAGGGGAATCAGCCCCAGCATTTT
TRBV4-3	NA	TRBJ2-3	NA	CASSQDLASPRWDTQYF	TGCGCCAGCAGCCAAGATCTCGCAAGCCCGAGGTGGGATACGCAGTATTTT
TRBV24-1	few	TRBJ2-6	NA	CATSEVGSGANVLTF	TGTGCCACCAGTGAAGTCGGGTCTGGGGCCAACGTCCTGACTTTC
TRBV6-1	few	TRBJ2-7	NA	CASRDWGGYEQYF	TGTGCCAGCAGGGACTGGGGCGGCTACGAGCAGTACTTC
TRBV6-2/TRBV6-3	NA	TRBJ1-2	NA	CASSLTGLAGERANYDYTF	TGTGCCAGCAGCCTAACTGGGCTGGCAGGGGAGCGGGCCAACTATGACTACACCTTC
TRBV6-5	NA	TRBJ1-4	TRBD1	CASSRLGQANEKLFF	TGTGCCAGCAGTCGTCTGGGACAGGCGAACGAAAAACTGTTTTTT
TRBV11-2	NA	TRBJ1-1	NA	CASRTPEGGAEAFF	TGTGCCAGCAGGACACCAGAGGGGGGGGCTGAAGCTTTCTTT
TRBV5-1	once	TRBJ2-7	NA	CASSLGAVYLDEQYF	TGCGCCAGCAGCTTGGGTGCCGTGTATTTGGACGAGCAGTACTTC
TRBV5-1	NA	TRBJ2-1	NA	CASRPGFPLQEQFF	TGCGCCAGCCGCCCTGGATTTCCTCTGCAAGAGCAGTTCTTC
TRBV10-3	many	TRBJ2-7	NA	CASGDYEQYF	TGTGCCAGCGGGGACTACGAGCAGTACTTC
TRBV7-2	NA	TRBJ2-3	TRBD2	CASSLPGLAGGASTDTQYF	TGTGCCAGCAGCTTACCGGGACTAGCGGGGGGGGCTAGCACAGATACGCAGTATTTT
TRBV7-7	NA	TRBJ1-1	TRBD1	CASSFRTGVSGSEAFF	TGTGCTAGCAGCTTTAGGACAGGGGTATCTGGGTCTGAAGCTTTCTTT
TRBV20-1	few	TRBJ2-1	NA	CSARVVSNEQFF	TGCAGTGCTAGAGTAGTATCAAATGAGCAGTTCTTC
TRBV12-3/TRBV12-4	few	TRBJ2-1	TRBD2	CASRDVAGGSYNEQFF	TGTGCCAGCAGGGACGTAGCGGGGGGTTCCTACAATGAGCAGTTCTTC
TRBV7-8	NA	TRBJ2-4	NA	CASSHSPPRGRLAKNIQYF	TGTGCCAGCAGCCATTCCCCCCCGCGCGGACGACTAGCCAAAAACATTCAGTACTTC
TRBV4-3	NA	TRBJ1-1	NA	CASSQVGRANTEAFF	TGCGCCAGCAGCCAAGTCGGCAGGGCCAACACTGAAGCTTTCTTT
TRBV4-2	NA	TRBJ2-7	NA	CASSQPMLRQRGTLTMEQYF	TGTGCCAGCAGCCAACCCATGCTCAGGCAGAGGGGGACCCTGACGATGGAGCAGTACTTC
TRBV7-2	few	TRBJ2-5	TRBD2	CASTIAGGYQETQYF	TGTGCCAGCACCATAGCGGGGGGGTACCAAGAGACCCAGTACTTC
TRBV29-1	few	TRBJ2-2	NA	CSVARTANTGELFF	TGCAGCGTGGCAAGAACCGCGAACACCGGGGAGCTGTTTTTT
TRBV6-1	NA	TRBJ2-2	NA	CASRTLAGSGELFF	TGTGCCAGCAGGACCCTAGCAGGGTCAGGGGAGCTGTTTTTT
TRBV4-3	few	TRBJ2-3	TRBD1	CASSQGGTEQYF	TGCGCCAGCAGCCAAGGTGGGACAGAGCAGTATTTT
TRBV15	NA	TRBJ2-7	TRBD1	CATRKGGQGYHEQYF	TGTGCCACCAGAAAGGGGGGACAGGGGTACCACGAGCAGTACTTC
TRBV14	few	TRBJ2-5	TRBD1	CASSQEDRGQARKETQYF	TGTGCCAGCAGCCAAGAGGATAGGGGACAGGCGCGAAAAGAGACCCAGTACTTC
TRBV4-1	few	TRBJ2-1	NA	CASSHRAAGTGLYNEQFF	TGCGCCAGCAGCCATAGAGCTGCTGGCACCGGCCTCTACAATGAGCAGTTCTTC
TRBV11-2	NA	TRBJ2-7	NA	CASSNGLGAYEQYF	TGTGCCAGCAGCAACGGGCTGGGAGCCTACGAGCAGTACTTC
TRBV6-6	NA	TRBJ2-3	NA	CAIQGLDTQYF	TGTGCCATACAGGGATTAGATACGCAGTATTTT
TRBV27	few	TRBJ2-7	TRBD1	CAARTGSDEQYF	TGTGCCGCCCGGACAGGGTCCGACGAGCAGTACTTC
TRBV4-3	NA	TRBJ2-1	TRBD2	CASSQTAGAAGEQFF	TGCGCCAGCAGCCAAACAGCGGGGGCCGCGGGTGAGCAGTTCTTC
TRBV28	few	TRBJ2-5	NA	CASSLSFQETQYF	TGTGCCAGCAGTTTATCGTTCCAAGAGACCCAGTACTTC
TRBV12-3/TRBV12-4	NA	TRBJ2-5	TRBD1	CASSRDRRSGMETQYF	TGTGCCAGCAGTAGGGACAGACGCAGTGGGATGGAGACCCAGTACTTC
TRBV7-3	NA	TRBJ2-1	TRBD2	CASPQGLAGRNSSYNEQFF	TGTGCCAGCCCCCAGGGACTAGCGGGGAGAAATAGCTCCTACAATGAGCAGTTCTTC
TRBV27	NA	TRBJ1-1	TRBD1	CASSETGVTEAFF	TGTGCCAGCAGCGAAACAGGGGTCACTGAAGCTTTCTTT
TRBV20-1	NA	TRBJ1-2	NA	CSARDARDPIGYGYTF	TGCAGTGCTAGGGATGCCCGGGACCCGATCGGCTATGGCTACACCTTC
TRBV25-1	NA	TRBJ2-7	NA	CASSEGRVGEQYF	TGTGCCAGCAGTGAAGGTAGGGTCGGCGAGCAGTACTTC
TRBV9	NA	TRBJ2-3	TRBD2	CASSVGGLADQPTQYF	TGTGCCAGCAGCGTAGGGGGACTAGCGGACCAACCTACGCAGTATTTT
TRBV20-1	NA	TRBJ1-5	TRBD1	CSARSGTGANQPQHF	TGCAGTGCTAGATCCGGGACAGGGGCAAATCAGCCCCAGCATTTT
TRBV5-6	many	TRBJ2-1	NA	CASSLRGAGNEQFF	TGTGCCAGCAGCTTGCGGGGTGCGGGCAATGAGCAGTTCTTC
TRBV5-6	NA	TRBJ2-5	TRBD1	CAGSLLPTGNVGTQYF	TGTGCCGGCAGCTTACTACCGACAGGGAATGTCGGGACCCAGTACTTC
TRBV12-3/TRBV12-4	NA	TRBJ2-1	TRBD2	CASSLTGGGPYNEQFF	TGTGCCAGCAGTTTAACGGGCGGGGGGCCCTACAATGAGCAGTTCTTC
TRBV5-1	NA	TRBJ2-1	TRBD2	CASSWAMAGDNEQFF	TGCGCCAGCAGCTGGGCCATGGCGGGAGACAATGAGCAGTTCTTC
TRBV20-1	NA	TRBJ2-5	NA	CSAMRAVSQETQYF	TGCAGTGCTATGAGGGCCGTGAGCCAAGAGACCCAGTACTTC
TRBV5-6	few	TRBJ2-5	TRBD2	CASSSPSGGEETQYF	TGTGCCAGCAGCTCTCCTAGCGGGGGGGAAGAGACCCAGTACTTC
TRBV5-1	NA	TRBJ2-6	NA	CASSFSRATPGANVLTF	TGCGCCAGCAGCTTTTCCAGGGCTACTCCTGGGGCCAACGTCCTGACTTTC
TRBV5-1	NA	TRBJ2-3	TRBD2	CASSSPSGISTDTQYF	TGCGCCAGCAGTTCTCCTAGCGGAATTAGCACAGATACGCAGTATTTT
TRBV6-2/TRBV6-3	NA	TRBJ2-3	TRBD1	CASTPGTGSDTQYF	TGTGCCAGCACCCCCGGGACAGGGTCAGATACGCAGTATTTT
TRBV29-1	few	TRBJ2-5	TRBD1	CSVEGRDRRSQETQYF	TGCAGCGTGGAGGGGCGGGACAGGCGGTCCCAAGAGACCCAGTACTTC
TRBV6-2/TRBV6-3	NA	TRBJ2-1	NA	CASSPLLGQFF	TGTGCCAGCAGTCCGCTGTTGGGGCAGTTCTTC
TRBV6-2/TRBV6-3	few	TRBJ2-7	NA	CASSYATVGFEQYF	TGTGCCAGCAGTTACGCGACCGTGGGTTTCGAGCAGTACTTC